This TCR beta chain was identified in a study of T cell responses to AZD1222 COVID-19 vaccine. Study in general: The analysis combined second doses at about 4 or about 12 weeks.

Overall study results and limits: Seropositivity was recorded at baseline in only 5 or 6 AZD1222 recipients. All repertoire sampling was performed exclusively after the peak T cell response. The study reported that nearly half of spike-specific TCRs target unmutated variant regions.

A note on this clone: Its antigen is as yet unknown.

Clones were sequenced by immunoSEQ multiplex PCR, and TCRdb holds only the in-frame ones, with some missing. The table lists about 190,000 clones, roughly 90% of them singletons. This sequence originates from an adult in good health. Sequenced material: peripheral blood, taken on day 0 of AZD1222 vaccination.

The DNA of the CDR3 is TGTGCCAGCAGAACGGGACAGGGGGTCTACGAGCAGTACTTC. Translation: CASRTGQGVYEQYF. The chain has TRBV6-5 and TRBJ2-7; 11 bases are shared with TRBD1. This CDR3 is 14 amino acids long. J was trimmed by 3 bases and V by 6 bases; bases with no gene match: 4. The germline gives CDR1 MNHEY, CDR2 SVGAGI.